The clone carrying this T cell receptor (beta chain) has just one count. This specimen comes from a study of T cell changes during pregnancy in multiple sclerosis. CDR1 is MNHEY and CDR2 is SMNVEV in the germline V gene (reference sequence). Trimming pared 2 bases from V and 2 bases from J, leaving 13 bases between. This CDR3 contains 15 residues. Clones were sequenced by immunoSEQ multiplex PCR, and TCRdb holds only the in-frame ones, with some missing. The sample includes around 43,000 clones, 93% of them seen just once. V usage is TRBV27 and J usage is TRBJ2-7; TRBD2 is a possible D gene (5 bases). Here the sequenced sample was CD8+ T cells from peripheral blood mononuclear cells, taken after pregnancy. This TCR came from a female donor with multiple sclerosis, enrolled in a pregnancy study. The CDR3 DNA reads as TGTGCCAGCAGTTTAGGCCGGGGTGGAGCCTACGAGCAGTACTTC. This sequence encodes CASSLGRGGAYEQYF.